This TCR beta chain derives from a study of blood T cell repertoires in COVID-19. In the study overall: Acute-phase and convalescent COVID-19 samples originated in the United States, Italy and Spain. Sample material is recorded as cDNA or gDNA derived from T cells, B-cell-depleted T cells, or PBMCs.

Per the study methods: How many nucleated cells were present was estimated from reference gene primer amplification. The assay was immunoSEQ multiplex PCR, and TCRdb's table has in-frame clones only and misses some. The V and J calls and clone size come from that table; D and trimming were worked out from the DNA. The sample holds around 260,000 clones, roughly nine tenths seen once. The J segment lost 0 bases and the V segment lost 4 bases, leaving 4 bases of the junction unmatched. The CDR3 has 14 residues. Germline-derived CDR1 and CDR2 are SGHNT and YYREEE (reference sequence). Followed over time, Seattle patients had been enrolled while infection was active.

This TCR derives from a woman in her twenties or thirties with COVID-19, enrolled during active disease. The sample comprised peripheral blood. The chain links TRBV5-4 to TRBJ2-7; 7 bases fit TRBD1. The CDR3 region has the DNA TGTGCCAGCAGCCCGGACAGGTTCTCCTACGAGCAGTACTTC. This encodes CASSPDRFSYEQYF.